Below, 10 T cell receptor beta chains from the same sample are listed, as sequenced in a study of radiotherapy plus CTLA-4 blockade in lung cancer. Profiled with immunoSEQ multiplex PCR; TCRdb holds only in-frame clones, not every one. The table shows about 28,000 clones, with roughly 83% occurring only once. The input for sequencing was peripheral blood, taken from a patient treated with radiotherapy plus ipilimumab. Receptors originate from a human donor with non-small cell lung cancer that progressed on radiotherapy plus ipilimumab.

This clone was seen a single time. The chain carries TRBV4-1 and TRBJ1-2; D may be TRBD1 (5 bases). The germline V and J ends were trimmed by 2 bases and 4 bases, with 17 bases remaining between them. This CDR3 is 16 amino acids long. Germline CDR1 reads MGHRA; CDR2 reads YSYEKL. The CDR3 spells CASSQPIAQGSYGYTF. CDR3 DNA sequence: TGCGCCAGCAGCCAACCAATCGCCCAGGGTTCCTATGGCTACACCTTC.

Written as DNA, the CDR3 is TGTGCCAGCAGTGCCCGGACAGGGTTTCCCAATCAGCCCCAGCATTTT. Its translation: CASSARTGFPNQPQHF. The chain employs TRBV27 and TRBJ1-5; 8 bases are a match to TRBD1. Trimming removed 5 bases from V and 3 bases from J; junction bases left unmatched: 9. The CDR3 contains 16 residues. Germline loops: CDR1 MNHEY, CDR2 SMNVEV (reference sequence).

The chain combines TRBV7-2 with TRBJ2-4; D tentatively fits TRBD1 or TRBD2 (5 bases each). Germline V gene sequence: CDR1 SGHTA, CDR2 FQGNSA. The CDR3 has 13 amino acids. The V end lost 5 bases, the J end lost 6 bases, and 11 bases lay between the germline ends. CDR3 DNA: TGTGCCAGCAGCCCGGGACGTACAAACATTCAGTACTTC. Translating it yields CASSPGRTNIQYF.

The chain employs TRBV9 and TRBJ1-2; TRBD1 is a possible D gene (6 bases). CDR3 length equals 15 residues. The germline gives CDR1 SGDLS, CDR2 YYNGEE. The V and J ends lost 4 bases and 2 bases respectively, with 15 bases between them. The DNA of the CDR3 is TGTGCCAGCAGCTCCCGTCCGGGGGGCAACTATGGCTACACCTTC. The encoded protein is CASSSRPGGNYGYTF.

The count of this clone is one. J is TRBJ2-3 and V is TRBV14; tentatively, D is TRBD1 or TRBD2 (6 bases each). Germline lookup yields CDR1 SGHDN and CDR2 FVKESK. Trimming stripped 0 bases from V and 5 bases from J, with 9 bases between. This CDR3 is 14 amino acids long. CDR3 sequence: CASSQDEGGDTQYF. CDR3 DNA sequence: TGTGCCAGCAGCCAAGATGAGGGGGGAGATACGCAGTATTTT.

J is TRBJ2-6 and V is TRBV19, with D uncertain. Germline V gene lookup returns CDR1 LNHDA and CDR2 SQIVND (reference sequence). The CDR3 loop spans 15 amino acids. The V gene lost 5 bases and the J gene lost 0 bases, with 8 bases spanning the gap. The CDR3 nucleotides read TGTGCCAGTAGTCCGAGCAACTCTGGGGCCAACGTCCTGACTTTC. This encodes CASSPSNSGANVLTF.

Points on this clone: A junction boundary mismatches the germline segment, possibly from a read error. The CDR3 DNA reads TGTGCCAGCAGTGAAGGGGCGCCGACAGGGGGGAACTTC. Amino acid sequence: CASSEGAPTGGNF. The J gene is TRBJ2-5, the V gene TRBV2; the match to TRBD1 covers 9 bases. CDR3 length: 13 amino acids. The germline V gene encodes CDR1 SNHLY and CDR2 FYNNEI.

This chain uses TRBV18 with TRBJ1-1; no clear D. This CDR3 has 15 residues. The germline V gene has CDR1 KGHSH and CDR2 LQKENI. V was pared by 6 bases and J by 2 bases, with 16 bases between. The CDR3 DNA follows: TGTGCCAGCTCCCTGAGAGACGCAGGAAACACTGAAGCTTTCTTT. As protein: CASSLRDAGNTEAFF.

The chain uses TRBV5-1 and TRBJ2-3, with 15 bases aligning to TRBD2. Germline V gives CDR1 SGHRS, CDR2 YFSETQ. This CDR3 has 17 amino acids. The V segment lost 6 bases and the J segment 0 bases; nucleotides outside the gene matches: 5. CDR3 region: CASILGTSGGSTDTQYF. The CDR3 DNA sequence: TGCGCCAGCATCCTAGGGACTAGCGGGGGGAGCACAGATACGCAGTATTTT. Full variable domain (rest looked up from reference TRBV5-1 and TRBJ2-3): KAGVTQTPRYLIKTRGQQVTLSCSPISGHRSVSWYQQTPGQGLQFLFEYFSETQRNKGNFPGRFSGRQFSNSRSEMNVSTLELGDSALYLCASILGTSGGSTDTQYFGPGTRLTVL.

The J gene is TRBJ2-1, the V gene TRBV27, with D unclear. This CDR3 has 13 amino acids. Germline loops: CDR1 MNHEY, CDR2 SMNVEV (reference sequence). Deletions cut 4 bases from V and 0 bases from J, with 4 bases between. CDR3 amino acids: CASSSSSYNEQFF. Written as DNA, the CDR3 is TGTGCCAGCAGTTCCAGCTCCTACAATGAGCAGTTCTTC.